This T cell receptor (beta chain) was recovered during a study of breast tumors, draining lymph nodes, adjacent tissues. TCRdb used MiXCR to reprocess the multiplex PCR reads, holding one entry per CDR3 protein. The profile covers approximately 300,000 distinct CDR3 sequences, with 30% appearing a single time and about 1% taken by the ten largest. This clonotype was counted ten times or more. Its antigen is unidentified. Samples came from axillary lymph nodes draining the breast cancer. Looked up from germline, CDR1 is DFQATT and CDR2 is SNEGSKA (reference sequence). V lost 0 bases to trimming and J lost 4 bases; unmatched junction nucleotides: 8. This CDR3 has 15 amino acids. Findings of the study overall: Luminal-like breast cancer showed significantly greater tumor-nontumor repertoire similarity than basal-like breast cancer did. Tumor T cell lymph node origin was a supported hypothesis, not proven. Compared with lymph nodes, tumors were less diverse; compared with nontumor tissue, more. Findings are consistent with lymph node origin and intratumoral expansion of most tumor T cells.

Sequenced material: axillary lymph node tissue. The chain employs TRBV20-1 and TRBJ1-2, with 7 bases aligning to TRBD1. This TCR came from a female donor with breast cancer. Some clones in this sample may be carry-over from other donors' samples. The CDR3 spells CSARDELRQGYGYTF. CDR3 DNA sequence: TGCAGTGCTAGAGATGAACTTCGACAGGGCTATGGCTACACCTTC.